The sequence of this TCR beta chain was determined in a study of OX40 agonist ivuxolimab in advanced cancers. Overall study context: A history of anti-PD-1, anti-PD-L1 or anti-CTLA-4 therapy was acceptable, and about 37% had some.

Individuals having autoimmune disease history or systemic immunosuppression were not enrolled. Only in-frame clones appear in the TCRdb table, and some are missing; sequencing was by immunoSEQ multiplex PCR. The table includes 60,000 to 85,000 clones, under 90% detected once. This receptor was identified in an adult with an advanced solid tumor such as melanoma, head and neck, liver or kidney cancer. The sample here was CD4+ or CD8+ T cells sorted from blood, taken in a trial of the OX40 agonist ivuxolimab.

CDR3: CASSLQSDQPQHF. DNA for the CDR3: TGTGCCAGCAGCTTACAGAGTGATCAGCCCCAGCATTTT. This chain connects TRBV7-8 to TRBJ1-5; no clear D gene. Germline CDR1 reads SGHVS; CDR2 reads FQNEAQ. The CDR3 spans 13 residues. V lost 2 bases, J lost 5 bases, and 7 bases lay in between.